The 29 T cell receptor beta chains below were found in one sample sequenced in a study of Ad26.COV2.S vaccination and SARS-CoV-2 variants. The treatment is: approximately 18 received Ad26.COV2.S at low or high dose, single or two shots; 5 received placebo; per-sample allocation not given. All samples were drawn on day 63, counting from the first vaccine or placebo injection. Sequencing was performed with immunoSEQ multiplex PCR; in TCRdb, only in-frame clones are kept and a portion is missing. The table has hundreds of thousands of clones, 89% seen once. The sample was peripheral blood, taken in a trial of Ad26.COV2.S vaccine versus placebo. The receptors shown here come from a person aged 18 to 65 who received the Ad26.COV2.S COVID-19 vaccine or a placebo.

This sequence joins TRBV30 and TRBJ2-6; 11 nucleotides match TRBD1. CDR3 length: 17 amino acids. V lost 1 base to trimming and J lost 1 base; unmatched junction nucleotides: 3. Germline CDR1 GTSNPN, CDR2 SVGIG (reference sequence). The CDR3 protein is CAWSARDRGSGANVLTF. CDR3 DNA sequence: TGTGCCTGGAGTGCCCGGGACAGGGGGTCTGGGGCCAACGTCCTGACTTTC. The full variable domain, rest sourced from reference TRBV30 and TRBJ2-6, is SQTIHQWPATLVQPVGSPLSLECTVEGTSNPNLYWYRQAAGRGLQLLFYSVGIGQISSEVPQNLSASRPQDRQFILSSKKLLLSDSGFYLCAWSARDRGSGANVLTFGAGSRLTVL.

This clone was observed a handful of times. The J gene is TRBJ2-3, the V gene TRBV4-3; no reliable D call. Germline CDR1 is LGHNA and CDR2 is YSLEER. V lost 3 bases to trimming and J lost 5 bases, with 12 bases between them. The CDR3 length is 14 residues. The CDR3 spells CASSQMISEDTQYF. The CDR3 DNA reads TGCGCCAGCAGCCAGATGATCTCAGAAGATACGCAGTATTTT.

V usage is TRBV4-3 and J usage is TRBJ1-3; no firm D call. Trimming took 1 base from V and 2 from J, leaving 9 bases between them. The CDR3 covers 15 residues. The germline V gene encodes CDR1 LGHNA and CDR2 YSLEER. The chain's CDR3 is CASSQAVRAGNTIYF. In DNA form, the CDR3 reads TGCGCCAGCAGCCAAGCCGTGAGGGCTGGAAACACCATATATTTT.

The J gene is TRBJ1-2, the V gene TRBV11-2; 7 nucleotides match TRBD1. This CDR3 comprises 16 residues. J lost 2 bases, V lost 6 bases, and 12 bases had no gene match. Germline V lookup: CDR1 SGHAT, CDR2 FQNNGV. The CDR3 DNA reads TGTGCCAGCAGAGCAATCCGGGACAGCTTAAACTATGGCTACACCTTC. Translating it yields CASRAIRDSLNYGYTF.

The chain has TRBV7-2 and TRBJ2-2; D not certain. V lost 0 bases and J 2 bases, leaving 10 bases between the germline ends. The CDR3 totals 16 residues. The germline V gene has CDR1 SGHTA and CDR2 FQGNSA. The CDR3 reads CASSLALGLNTGELFF. CDR3 DNA sequence: TGTGCCAGCAGCTTAGCTTTAGGGCTAAACACCGGGGAGCTGTTTTTT.

V gene TRBV27 combines with J gene TRBJ1-2; possibly TRBD1 for D (6 bases). Germline values: CDR1 MNHEY, CDR2 SMNVEV (reference sequence). Trimming removed 5 bases from V and 8 bases from J, with 18 bases in between. There are 14 residues in the CDR3. The CDR3 region is CASSPRGGLGGYTF. As DNA, the CDR3 is TGTGCCAGCAGTCCCCGTGGGGGGCTCGGGGGCTACACCTTC.

Points on this clone: The sample has other DNA sequences that encode this CDR3 too. The J gene is TRBJ2-7, the V gene TRBV20-1; D is ambiguous. CDR1 and CDR2 (germline): DFQATT, SNEGSKA (reference sequence). This CDR3 is built from 11 residues. Trimming pared 0 bases from V and 6 bases from J, leaving 6 bases between. The CDR3: CSARDWPEQYF. The CDR3, as DNA: TGCAGTGCTAGAGATTGGCCCGAGCAGTACTTC.

The J gene is TRBJ1-1, the V gene TRBV30; D is uncertain. Trimming shortened V by 2 bases and J by 0 bases, and 13 bases separated the two germline ends. Germline loops: CDR1 GTSNPN, CDR2 SVGIG (reference sequence). The CDR3 runs 15 residues. CDR3 in DNA: TGTGCCTGGAGTCGTTTGCAGACCATGAACACTGAAGCTTTCTTT. Amino acids: CAWSRLQTMNTEAFF.

The table lists this clone with a count of one. The V gene is TRBV18, the J gene TRBJ2-5, with unresolved D. CDR3 length equals 17 residues. CDR1 KGHSH and CDR2 LQKENI come from the germline V gene. V was cut by 4 bases and J by 5 bases, with 23 bases left in between. The CDR3 nucleotides read TGTGCCAGCTCACGAATAGGACCGTCGCTAGATAGGGAGACCCAGTACTTC. This codes for CASSRIGPSLDRETQYF.

The rearrangement links TRBV2 to TRBJ1-1; D is possibly TRBD1 (6 bases). V was cut by 3 bases and J by 5 bases, with 7 bases left in between. Germline V gene lookup returns CDR1 SNHLY and CDR2 FYNNEI. This CDR3 comprises 12 residues. The CDR3 DNA is TGTGCCAGCAGTGAGCAGGGGACTGAAGCTTTCTTT. It encodes CASSEQGTEAFF.

V usage is TRBV30 and J usage is TRBJ1-1; D gene ambiguous. Germline loops: CDR1 GTSNPN, CDR2 SVGIG (reference sequence). The germline V and J ends were trimmed by 5 bases and 0 bases, with 10 bases remaining between them. This CDR3 is 13 amino acids long. The CDR3 DNA reads TGTGCCTGGGACGAGGACGTGAACACTGAAGCTTTCTTT. Its protein product is CAWDEDVNTEAFF.

This chain uses TRBV7-9 with TRBJ2-5; D is ambiguous. The CDR3 length is 13 residues. The germline V gene has CDR1 SEHNR and CDR2 FQNEAQ (reference sequence). Between the trimmed V and J ends, which lost 1 base and 4 bases, there was a span of 7 bases. This chain's CDR3 is CASSLVPVETQYF. The CDR3 DNA reads TGTGCCAGCAGCTTAGTTCCGGTAGAGACCCAGTACTTC.

The chain uses TRBV2 and TRBJ2-5, with D possibly TRBD1 on 6 matching bases. The CDR3 contains 15 residues. The ends were cut back, 1 base at V and 4 bases at J, with 13 bases in the middle. Germline CDR1 is SNHLY and CDR2 is FYNNEI. The CDR3 DNA sequence: TGTGCCAGCAGTGAAGACCGAGGGGGATCAGAGACCCAGTACTTC. This translates into CASSEDRGGSETQYF.

This sequence joins TRBV7-2 and TRBJ2-1, with 10 bases that match TRBD2. J gave up 0 bases and V 1 base, and 9 bases lay outside the gene matches. There are 19 residues in the CDR3. Germline V lookup: CDR1 SGHTA, CDR2 FQGNSA. Here the CDR3 reads CASSLDGLAGAHSYNEQFF. CDR3 nucleotide sequence: TGTGCCAGCAGCTTAGATGGGCTAGCGGGAGCCCACTCCTACAATGAGCAGTTCTTC.

The chain has TRBV13 and TRBJ2-1; 9 positions match TRBD1. Per germline, CDR1 PRHDT and CDR2 FYEKMQ (reference sequence). V gave up 5 bases and J gave up 5 bases; unmatched junction bases: 7. CDR3 size: 15 residues. The CDR3 here is CASSQPGQGDNEQFF. The DNA for the CDR3 is TGTGCCAGCAGCCAACCGGGACAGGGAGACAATGAGCAGTTCTTC.

The chain couples TRBV9 to TRBJ1-4, with unresolved D. The CDR3 has 16 residues. V dropped 0 bases and J dropped 7 bases, with 16 bases sitting between them. Germline V gene sequence: CDR1 SGDLS, CDR2 YYNGEE. The chain's CDR3 is CASSVGPGSEGEKLFF. The CDR3 nucleotides read TGTGCCAGCAGCGTAGGTCCGGGGTCCGAAGGTGAAAAACTGTTTTTT.

The chain joins TRBV28 to TRBJ1-6, with D unresolved. The CDR3 covers 13 residues. Trimming pared 6 bases from V and 2 bases from J, leaving 5 bases between. Germline V lookup: CDR1 MDHEN, CDR2 SYDVKM. CDR3 in amino acids: CASRVTYNSPLHF. As DNA, the CDR3 is TGTGCCAGCAGGGTGACCTATAATTCACCCCTCCACTTT. Together with reference TRBV28 and TRBJ1-6, the CDR3 gives the full variable domain: DVKVTQSSRYLVKRTGEKVFLECVQDMDHENMFWYRQDPGLGLRLIYFSYDVKMKEKGDIPEGYSVSREKKERFSLILESASTNQTSMYLCASRVTYNSPLHFGNGTRLTVT.

The count of this clone is one. Because the CDR3 is missing its conserved closing phenylalanine or tryptophan, this is likely a read error. The DNA is left out, because the CDR3 cannot be placed on it with certainty; the CDR3 is given as TCRdb lists it. CDR3 amino acids: CASSLNVGSGHDRVS. The rearrangement joins TRBV5-5 to TRBJ1-1. The CDR3 is 15 amino acids long, termini counted. CDR1 SGHKS and CDR2 YYEKEE come from the germline V gene (reference sequence).

In this sample, this clone turned up once. The chain couples TRBV10-2 to TRBJ2-3; TRBD2 aligns across 9 bases. Per germline, CDR1 WSHSY and CDR2 SAAADI. V shed 2 bases, J shed 4 bases, and the junction held 10 bases outside the gene matches. This CDR3 contains 17 residues. The CDR3 is CASSEVGGGVGSDTQYF. The CDR3 coding sequence is TGCGCCAGCAGTGAGGTGGGCGGGGGGGTAGGTTCAGATACGCAGTATTTT.

V and J are TRBV4-1 and TRBJ1-2; D ambiguous. This CDR3 spans 13 amino acids. Germline V gene sequence: CDR1 MGHRA, CDR2 YSYEKL. V was shortened by 0 bases and J by 7 bases, with 9 bases between the two germline ends. The chain's CDR3 is CASSQDPETGYTF. CDR3 in DNA: TGCGCCAGCAGCCAAGATCCCGAAACTGGCTACACCTTC.

This clone has just a few counts. This sequence joins TRBV30 and TRBJ2-1; no clear D gene. The CDR3 runs to 12 residues. With 2 bases removed from V and 4 bases from J, the gap between germline ends came to 6 bases. The germline V gene encodes CDR1 GTSNPN and CDR2 SVGIG (reference sequence). The CDR3: CAWSLGYNEQFF. The DNA for the CDR3 is TGTGCCTGGAGTTTGGGATACAATGAGCAGTTCTTC.

The chain is built from TRBV7-2 and TRBJ2-2; D is unclear. V dropped 3 bases and J dropped 5 bases, with 13 bases sitting between them. The germline gives CDR1 SGHTA, CDR2 FQGNSA. The CDR3 is 15 amino acids. The CDR3 loop reads CASSFGITGTGELFF. The CDR3 DNA reads as TGTGCCAGCAGCTTTGGCATAACCGGAACCGGGGAGCTGTTTTTT.

The chain recombines TRBV18 with TRBJ1-3, with D possibly TRBD1 on 6 matching bases. V dropped 3 bases and J dropped 4 bases, with 10 bases sitting between them. Germline values: CDR1 KGHSH, CDR2 LQKENI. The length of the CDR3 is 14 residues. The CDR3 DNA sequence: TGTGCCAGCTCACCCGGGGGCGGAGGAAACACCATATATTTT. This gives the protein CASSPGGGGNTIYF.

This clone was seen only a few times. The gene calls are TRBV9 and TRBJ2-1; D remains unclear. Germline V gives CDR1 SGDLS, CDR2 YYNGEE. V was cut by 4 bases and J by 7 bases, with 9 bases left in between. CDR3 length: 12 residues. This chain's CDR3 is CASSPNTNEQFF. The CDR3 nucleotides read TGTGCCAGCAGCCCCAACACGAATGAGCAGTTCTTC.

The chain has TRBV6-5 and TRBJ2-5; D ambiguous. This CDR3 region has 16 residues. Trimming pared 2 bases from V and 5 bases from J, leaving 18 bases between. In germline, CDR1 is MNHEY, CDR2 SVGAGI. This CDR3 is CASSYVVGPKTETQYF. DNA for the CDR3: TGTGCCAGCAGTTACGTAGTCGGGCCGAAGACGGAGACCCAGTACTTC.

V gene TRBV7-9 combines with J gene TRBJ2-1; 13 bases fit TRBD2. There are 15 residues in the CDR3. The V and J ends lost 5 bases and 14 bases, in that order; junction bases with no gene match: 12. Germline V CDR1 and CDR2: SEHNR, FQNEAQ (reference sequence). The CDR3: CASSRGLAGEIMEFF. The CDR3 region has the DNA TGTGCCAGCAGCCGAGGACTAGCGGGAGAGATTATGGAGTTCTTC.

This chain links TRBV24-1 with TRBJ2-7; no clear D gene. The V end lost 5 bases, the J end lost 0 bases, and 10 bases lay between the germline ends. Germline V CDR1 and CDR2: KGHDR, SFDVKD. The CDR3 runs 14 residues. CDR3 in amino acids: CATSGPGLSYEQYF. The CDR3 nucleotides are TGTGCCACCAGTGGGCCAGGCCTCTCCTACGAGCAGTACTTC.

For the CDR3, the DNA is TGTGCCAGCACCGACACCGGGGAGCTGTTTTTT. Encoded protein: CASTDTGELFF. V gene TRBV13 combines with J gene TRBJ2-2; D ambiguous. CDR1 PRHDT and CDR2 FYEKMQ come from the germline V gene (reference sequence). The CDR3 loop spans 11 amino acids. Trimming cost V 7 bases and J 3 bases, with 3 bases left between them.

This chain connects TRBV5-6 to TRBJ1-2, with 9 nucleotides matching TRBD1. The CDR3 runs 13 residues. After removal of 3 bases from V and 7 bases from J, the junction contained 4 bases not matched to a gene. Germline-derived CDR1 and CDR2 are SGHDT and YYEEEE. CDR3: CASSWTGVAGYTF. The CDR3 DNA reads TGTGCCAGCAGCTGGACAGGGGTAGCTGGCTACACCTTC.